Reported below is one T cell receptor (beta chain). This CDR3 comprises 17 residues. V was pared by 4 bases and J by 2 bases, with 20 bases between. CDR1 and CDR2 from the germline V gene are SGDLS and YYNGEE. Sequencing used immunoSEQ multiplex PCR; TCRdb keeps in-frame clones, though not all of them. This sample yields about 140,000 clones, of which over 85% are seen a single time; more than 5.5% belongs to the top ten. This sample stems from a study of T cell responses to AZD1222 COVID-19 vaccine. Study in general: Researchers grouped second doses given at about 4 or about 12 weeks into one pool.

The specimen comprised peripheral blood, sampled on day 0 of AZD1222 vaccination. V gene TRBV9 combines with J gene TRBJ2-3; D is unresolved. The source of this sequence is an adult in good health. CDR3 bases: TGTGCCAGCAGCTTCTCGGGTCGGAATAAGAACACAGATACGCAGTATTTT. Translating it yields CASSFSGRNKNTDTQYF.